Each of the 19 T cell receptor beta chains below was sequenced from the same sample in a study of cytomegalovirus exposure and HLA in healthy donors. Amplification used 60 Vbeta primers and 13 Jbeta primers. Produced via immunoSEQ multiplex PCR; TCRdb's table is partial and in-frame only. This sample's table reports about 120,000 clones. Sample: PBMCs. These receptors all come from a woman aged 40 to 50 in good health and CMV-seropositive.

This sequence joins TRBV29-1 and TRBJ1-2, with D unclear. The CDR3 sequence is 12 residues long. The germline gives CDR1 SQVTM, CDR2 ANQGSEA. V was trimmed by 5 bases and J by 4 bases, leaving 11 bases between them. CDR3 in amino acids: CSVNPGGYGYTF. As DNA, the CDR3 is TGCAGCGTTAATCCAGGAGGCTATGGCTACACCTTC.

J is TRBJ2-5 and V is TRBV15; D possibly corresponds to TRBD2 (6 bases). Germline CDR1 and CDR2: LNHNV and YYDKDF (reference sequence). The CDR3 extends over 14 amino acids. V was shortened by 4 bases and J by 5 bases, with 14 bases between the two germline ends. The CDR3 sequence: CATSKGRREETQYF. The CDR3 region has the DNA TGTGCCACCAGCAAGGGACGGAGGGAGGAGACCCAGTACTTC.

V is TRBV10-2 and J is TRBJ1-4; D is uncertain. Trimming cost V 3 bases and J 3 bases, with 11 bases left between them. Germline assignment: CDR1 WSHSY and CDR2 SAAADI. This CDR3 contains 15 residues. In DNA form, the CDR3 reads TGCGCCAGCAGTGATTACGACGGGGCTAATGAAAAACTGTTTTTT. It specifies CASSDYDGANEKLFF.

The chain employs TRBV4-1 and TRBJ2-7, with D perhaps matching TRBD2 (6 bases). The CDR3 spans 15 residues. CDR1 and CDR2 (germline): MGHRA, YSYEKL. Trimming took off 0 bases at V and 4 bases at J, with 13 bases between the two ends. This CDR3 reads CASSQEGLKDYEQYF. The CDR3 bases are TGCGCCAGCAGCCAAGAGGGACTGAAGGATTACGAGCAGTACTTC.

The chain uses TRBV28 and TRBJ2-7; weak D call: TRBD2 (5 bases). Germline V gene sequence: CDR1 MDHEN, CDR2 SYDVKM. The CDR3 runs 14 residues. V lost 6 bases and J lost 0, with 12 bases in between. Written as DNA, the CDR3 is TGTGCCAGCAGCCGGAGAGGGAGCTCCTACGAGCAGTACTTC. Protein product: CASSRRGSSYEQYF.

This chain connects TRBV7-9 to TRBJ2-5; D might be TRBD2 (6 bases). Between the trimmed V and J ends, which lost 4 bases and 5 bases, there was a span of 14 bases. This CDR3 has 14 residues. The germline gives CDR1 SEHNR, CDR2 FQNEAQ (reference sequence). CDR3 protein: CASSSSGLRETQYF. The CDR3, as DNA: TGTGCCAGCAGCTCCTCGGGACTTCGGGAGACCCAGTACTTC.

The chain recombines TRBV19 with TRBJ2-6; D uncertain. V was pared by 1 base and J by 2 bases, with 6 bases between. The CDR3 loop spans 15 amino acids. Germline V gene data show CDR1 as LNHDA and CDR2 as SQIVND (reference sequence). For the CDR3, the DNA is TGTGCCAGTAGTATAGTAGGAGCTGGGGCCAACGTCCTGACTTTC. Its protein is CASSIVGAGANVLTF.

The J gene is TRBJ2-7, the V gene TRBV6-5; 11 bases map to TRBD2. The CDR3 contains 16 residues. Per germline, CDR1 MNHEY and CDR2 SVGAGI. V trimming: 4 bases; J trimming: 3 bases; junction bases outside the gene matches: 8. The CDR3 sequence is CASSSPRLAGHYEQYF. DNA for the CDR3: TGTGCCAGCAGTTCCCCTCGACTAGCGGGACACTACGAGCAGTACTTC.

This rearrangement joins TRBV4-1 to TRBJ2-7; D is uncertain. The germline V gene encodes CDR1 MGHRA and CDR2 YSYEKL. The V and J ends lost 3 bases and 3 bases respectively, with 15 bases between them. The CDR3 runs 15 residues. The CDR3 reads CASSQAPGSRYEQYF. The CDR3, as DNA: TGCGCCAGCAGCCAGGCCCCGGGTTCTCGCTACGAGCAGTACTTC.

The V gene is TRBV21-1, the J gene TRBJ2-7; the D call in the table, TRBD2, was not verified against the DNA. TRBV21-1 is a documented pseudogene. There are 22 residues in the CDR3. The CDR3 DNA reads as TGTGCCAGCAGCGGGGAGACGCTCTTTACCGGGGCTAGCGGGAGGGCCTCCCACGAGCAGTACTTC. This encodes CASSGETLFTGASGRASHEQYF.

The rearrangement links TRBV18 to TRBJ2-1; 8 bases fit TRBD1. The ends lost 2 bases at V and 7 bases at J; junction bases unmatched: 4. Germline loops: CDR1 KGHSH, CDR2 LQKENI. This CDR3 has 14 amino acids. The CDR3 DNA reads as TGTGCCAGCTCACCAGGCAGGGGGCCGAATGAGCAGTTCTTC. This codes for CASSPGRGPNEQFF.

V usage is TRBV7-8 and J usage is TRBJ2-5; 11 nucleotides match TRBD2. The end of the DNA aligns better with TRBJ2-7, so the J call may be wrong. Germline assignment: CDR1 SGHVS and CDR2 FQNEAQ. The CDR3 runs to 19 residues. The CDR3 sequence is CASSLALAGGPTLVYEQYF. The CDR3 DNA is TGTGCCAGCAGCTTAGCTTTAGCGGGAGGGCCGACGTTGGTCTACGAGCAGTACTTC.

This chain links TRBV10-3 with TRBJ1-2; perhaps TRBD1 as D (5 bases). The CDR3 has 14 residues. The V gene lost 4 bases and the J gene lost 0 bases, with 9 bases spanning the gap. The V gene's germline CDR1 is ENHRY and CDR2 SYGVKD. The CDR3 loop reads CAISGQTANYGYTF. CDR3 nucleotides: TGTGCCATCAGTGGCCAGACAGCTAACTATGGCTACACCTTC.

CDR3: CASRTGAYGYTF. For the CDR3, the DNA is TGTGCCAGTAGGACAGGGGCCTATGGCTACACCTTC. The V call is TRBV6-1, the J call TRBJ1-2; 9 bases agree with TRBD1. With 9 bases clipped from V and 4 bases from J, the junction kept 3 bases outside the gene matches. This CDR3 region has 12 residues. Germline CDR1 MNHNS, CDR2 SASEGT.

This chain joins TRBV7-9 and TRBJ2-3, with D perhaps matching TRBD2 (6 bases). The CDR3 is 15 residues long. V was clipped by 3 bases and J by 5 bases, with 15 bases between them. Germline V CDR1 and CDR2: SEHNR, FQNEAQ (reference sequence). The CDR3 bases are TGTGCCAGCAGCTTTAGTGGAGGGAGAGTAGATACGCAGTATTTT. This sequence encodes CASSFSGGRVDTQYF.

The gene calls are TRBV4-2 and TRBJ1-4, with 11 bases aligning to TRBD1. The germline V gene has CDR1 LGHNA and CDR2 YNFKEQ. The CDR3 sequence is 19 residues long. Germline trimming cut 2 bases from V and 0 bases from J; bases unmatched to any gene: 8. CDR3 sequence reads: CASSQWDRGSTATNEKLFF. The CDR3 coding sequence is TGTGCCAGCAGCCAATGGGACAGGGGGTCAACTGCAACTAATGAAAAACTGTTTTTT.

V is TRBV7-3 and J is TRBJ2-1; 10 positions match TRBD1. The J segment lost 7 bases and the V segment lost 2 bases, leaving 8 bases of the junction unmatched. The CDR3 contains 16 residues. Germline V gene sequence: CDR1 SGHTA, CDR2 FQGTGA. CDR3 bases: TGTGCCAGCAGCTTAGTAGGGACAGGGGCGAGGAATGAGCAGTTCTTC. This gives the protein CASSLVGTGARNEQFF.

CDR3 DNA: TGTGCCAGCAGTCCCCCCCAGGGGGCGCGAAACACCATATATTTT. This sequence encodes CASSPPQGARNTIYF. The rearrangement joins TRBV28 to TRBJ1-3, with 8 positions matching TRBD1. The J segment lost 5 bases and the V segment lost 5 bases, leaving 8 bases of the junction unmatched. Germline V CDR1 and CDR2: MDHEN, SYDVKM. The CDR3 is made up of 15 amino acids.

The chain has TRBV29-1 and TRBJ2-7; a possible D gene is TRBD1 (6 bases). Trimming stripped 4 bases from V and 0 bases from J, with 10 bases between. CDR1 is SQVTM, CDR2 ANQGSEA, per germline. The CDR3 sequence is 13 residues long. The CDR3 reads CSVATGNSYEQYF. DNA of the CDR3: TGCAGCGTTGCGACAGGAAACTCCTACGAGCAGTACTTC.